Listed below are T cell receptor beta chains from one sample, sequenced in a study of PD-1 blockade in classical Hodgkin lymphoma. The assay was immunoSEQ multiplex PCR, and TCRdb's table has in-frame clones only and misses some. Of 50,000 to 75,000 clones in the sample, 88% were seen once. The sequences come from peripheral blood mononuclear cells (PBMCs), collected at baseline. The receptors come from a human donor with classical Hodgkin lymphoma. CDR3s include the opening cysteine and the closing phenylalanine or tryptophan. D genes are given only for firm matches. Clone size is given for some rows only: seen once, a few or many times, or a class if the clone is expanded.

-	TRBV28	TRBJ1-6	-	TGTGCCAGCAGTTTGCAACCAACACTCACTAATTCACCCCTCCACTTT	CASSLQPTLTNSPLHF
TRBD2	TRBV18	TRBJ2-3	-	TGTGCCAGCTCCGCCAGCGGGGGGACTTGGGATACGCAGTATTTT	CASSASGGTWDTQYF
-	TRBV5-1	TRBJ2-3	-	TGCGCCAGCACGTTGGGAGCTAGCACAGATACGCAGTATTTT	CASTLGASTDTQYF
-	TRBV28	TRBJ1-2	-	TGTGCCAGCAGTTTTCTGGACGGCAACTATGGCTACACCTTC	CASSFLDGNYGYTF
-	TRBV5-5	TRBJ1-2	-	TGTGCCAGCAGATTGGGCAGATCCCTCGATGGCTACACCTTC	CASRLGRSLDGYTF
-	TRBV6-6	TRBJ2-2	few	TGTGCCAGCACCCCCGGGACGGACACCGGGGAGCTGTTTTTT	CASTPGTDTGELFF
TRBD1	TRBV6-1	TRBJ1-4	once	TGTGCCAGCAGTCCAGGGGGCGCGGAGGAAAAACTGTTTTTT	CASSPGGAEEKLFF
TRBD2	TRBV4-1	TRBJ2-3	-	TGCGCCAGCAGCCCTTGGCCTAGCGGGGGGACCACAGATACGCAGTATTTT	CASSPWPSGGTTDTQYF
-	TRBV19	TRBJ2-7	-	TGTGCCAGTAGTATCGGTCCGGGCTACGAGCAGTACTTC	CASSIGPGYEQYF
TRBD2	TRBV11-2	TRBJ2-5	-	TGTGCCAGCAGCTTACGACTAGCGGGGGGGGACGACCAAGAGACCCAGTACTTC	CASSLRLAGGDDQETQYF
-	TRBV6-9	TRBJ1-2	-	TGTGCCAGCAGCGAGAGAACCTCCTATGGCTACACCTTC	CASSERTSYGYTF
-	TRBV2	TRBJ2-7	-	TGTGCCAGCTCGGTCTCCTACGAGCAGTACTTC	CASSVSYEQYF
-	TRBV28	TRBJ1-5	-	TGTGCCAGCACGAAGGACTCTCGACGTCCCCAGCATTTT	CASTKDSRRPQHF
-	TRBV14	TRBJ2-7	-	TGTGCCAGCAGCCAAGGGCCGGAACAGTACTTC	CASSQGPEQYF
-	TRBV7-2	TRBJ1-2	-	TGTGCCAGCAGCTCACAGCTAGCTAACTATGGCTACACCTTC	CASSSQLANYGYTF
TRBD2	TRBV4-1	TRBJ2-3	-	TGCGCCAGCAGCCAAGACCAATGGACTAGCACCGTCCGGGATACGCAGTATTTT	CASSQDQWTSTVRDTQYF
-	TRBV10-1	TRBJ2-1	-	TGCGCCAGCAGTGTGGAACGGAAAAACAATGAGCAGTTCTTC	CASSVERKNNEQFF
TRBD2	TRBV4-3	TRBJ2-1	-	TGCGCCAGCAGTCCCGGGACTAGCGGGGGATACAATGAGCAGTTCTTC	CASSPGTSGGYNEQFF
-	TRBV6-4	TRBJ2-1	-	TGTGCCAGCAGTGACGGTCGGCGGCTATCTCATGAGCAGTTCTTC	CASSDGRRLSHEQFF
-	TRBV28	TRBJ1-5	-	TGTGCCAGCAGTTTAACCTCGGACGGCTTTAATCAGCCCCAGCATTTT	CASSLTSDGFNQPQHF
-	TRBV11-2	TRBJ2-7	-	TGTGCCAGCAGTCGGAACTACGAGCAGTACTTC	CASSRNYEQYF
-	TRBV27	TRBJ2-2	-	TGTGCCAGCAGTGACTACGACGGACTACGGAACACCGGGGAGCTGTTTTTT	CASSDYDGLRNTGELFF
-	TRBV7-2	TRBJ2-1	-	TGTGCCAGCAAGGTCGGCGGGAACCGCAATGAGCAGTTCTTC	CASKVGGNRNEQFF
-	TRBV7-6	TRBJ2-5	-	TGTGCCAGCAGCTTAGCTGGGGCAGAGACCCAGTACTTC	CASSLAGAETQYF
TRBD1	TRBV10-1	TRBJ2-1	few	TGCGCCAGCAGTGAGGGTGGGGGGACAGGGGCCTACAATGAGCAGTTCTTC	CASSEGGGTGAYNEQFF
-	TRBV18	TRBJ1-3	few	TGTGCCAGCTCAGGGACACTAAACACCATATATTTT	CASSGTLNTIYF
-	TRBV7-2	TRBJ2-5	few	TGTGCCAGCAGCTTGACCTCTAACGCGATCGCACTGTCTCGGGAGACCCAGTACTTC	CASSLTSNAIALSRETQYF
-	TRBV19	TRBJ1-5	large	TGTGCCAGTAGAAACCTGTTGGGCGGCAATCAGCCCCAGCATTTT	CASRNLLGGNQPQHF
-	TRBV4-3	TRBJ1-2	-	TGCGCCAGCAGCCAAGAGGGGGGGACGTCCGCTAACTATGGCTACACCTTC	CASSQEGGTSANYGYTF
-	TRBV28	TRBJ1-1	-	TGTGCCAGCAGTTTATTAGTCACTGAAGCTTTCTTT	CASSLLVTEAFF
-	TRBV4-2	TRBJ1-5	-	TGTGCCAGCAGCCAAGATTGGGGAAGTGGCCAGCCCCAGCATTTT	CASSQDWGSGQPQHF
-	TRBV6-1	TRBJ2-6	once	TGTGCCAGCAGCGTTCAGGGCCCTGGGGCCAACGTCCTGACTTTC	CASSVQGPGANVLTF